The 20 T cell receptor beta chains below all came from one sample that was sequenced in a study of OX40 agonist ivuxolimab in advanced cancers. Using immunoSEQ multiplex PCR, the repertoire was profiled, and TCRdb retains in-frame clones only, with some absent. The sample records 55,000 to 65,000 clones, about 89% being singletons. Sequences were derived from CD4+ or CD8+ T cells sorted from blood, sampled in a trial of the OX40 agonist ivuxolimab. The receptors here all came from an adult with an advanced solid tumor such as melanoma, head and neck, liver or kidney cancer.

The V call is TRBV27, the J call TRBJ2-3, with D maybe TRBD1 (6 bases). Trimming left V 4 bases short and J 2 bases short, with 16 bases between. The CDR3 spans 16 residues. The germline V gene encodes CDR1 MNHEY and CDR2 SMNVEV (reference sequence). CDR3 region: CASSSGTLEYTDTQYF. CDR3 bases: TGTGCCAGCAGTTCCGGGACACTTGAATACACAGATACGCAGTATTTT.

The CDR3, as DNA: TGTGCCAGCAGCTCCCCGAGACCATACCGCCCTAATGAAAAACTGTTTTTT. Its translation is CASSSPRPYRPNEKLFF. This rearrangement joins TRBV7-9 to TRBJ1-4; D unclear. The germline V and J ends were trimmed by 4 bases and 3 bases, with 18 bases remaining between them. Germline CDR1 and CDR2: SEHNR and FQNEAQ (reference sequence). The CDR3 length is 17 residues.

The chain joins TRBV18 to TRBJ1-1; D remains unclear. Deletions cut 5 bases from V and 1 base from J, with 8 bases between. Germline V gives CDR1 KGHSH, CDR2 LQKENI. The CDR3 runs 13 residues. CDR3 bases: TGTGCCAGCTCATTGGGAACGAACACTGAAGCTTTCTTT. Encoded protein: CASSLGTNTEAFF.

This clone was detected a few times. The chain joins TRBV7-6 to TRBJ2-1, with 9 bases matching TRBD1. V gave up 5 bases and J gave up 7 bases; unmatched junction bases: 9. The CDR3 is 15 amino acids. Germline V CDR1 and CDR2: SGHVS, FNYEAQ. For the CDR3, the DNA is TGTGCCAGCAGCGTACGTTGGACAGGGGAGAATGAGCAGTTCTTC. Translated, it gives CASSVRWTGENEQFF.

The V and J genes are TRBV6-1 and TRBJ1-1; D gene unclear. From germline, CDR1 is MNHNS and CDR2 SASEGT. This CDR3 contains 12 residues. The V end lost 3 bases, the J end lost 10 bases, and 12 bases lay between the germline ends. The CDR3 here is CASSDLPGRAFF. In nucleotides, the CDR3 is TGTGCCAGCAGTGATCTTCCGGGTAGAGCTTTCTTT.

The chain uses TRBV11-2 and TRBJ1-1; 7 bases are a match to TRBD1. V lost 5 bases to trimming and J lost 4 bases; unmatched junction nucleotides: 4. Germline CDR1 and CDR2: SGHAT and FQNNGV. This CDR3 spans 13 amino acids. CDR3 DNA sequence: TGTGCCAGCAGCCCCAACAGGGGCACTGAAGCTTTCTTT. It encodes CASSPNRGTEAFF.

V gene TRBV6-5 combines with J gene TRBJ1-2; no clear D gene. V lost 6 bases to trimming and J lost 3 bases, with 14 bases between them. The CDR3 is 14 residues long. Germline V lookup: CDR1 MNHEY, CDR2 SVGAGI. CDR3 DNA: TGTGCCAGCAGCACAAGTATGGGATACTATGGCTACACCTTC. It translates to CASSTSMGYYGYTF.

V usage is TRBV19 and J usage is TRBJ2-5; TRBD1 matches 10 bases. CDR1 is LNHDA, CDR2 SQIVND, per germline (reference sequence). CDR3 size: 15 residues. Germline trimming cut 10 bases from V and 4 bases from J; bases unmatched to any gene: 12. The CDR3 is CATEPGQGVRETQYF. The CDR3 DNA reads as TGTGCCACCGAGCCCGGACAGGGGGTAAGAGAGACCCAGTACTTC.

The V gene is TRBV18, the J gene TRBJ2-2; the match to TRBD2 covers 9 bases. J lost 5 bases, V lost 3 bases, and 4 bases had no gene match. Germline loops: CDR1 KGHSH, CDR2 LQKENI. This CDR3 has 15 amino acids. CDR3 DNA sequence: TGTGCCAGCTCACCTCGTCTAGCGGGGACCGGGGAGCTGTTTTTT. It translates to CASSPRLAGTGELFF.

This rearrangement joins TRBV30 to TRBJ1-3; D remains unclear. The CDR3 extends over 14 amino acids. Per germline, CDR1 GTSNPN and CDR2 SVGIG (reference sequence). With 0 bases removed from V and 7 bases from J, the gap between germline ends came to 13 bases. The CDR3 DNA reads as TGTGCCTGGAGTGTACCCCCTCAACGGAACACCATATATTTT. Its translation: CAWSVPPQRNTIYF.

This chain links TRBV5-6 with TRBJ2-2, with 11 bases aligning to TRBD2. This CDR3 contains 17 residues. V shed 1 base, J shed 3 bases, and the junction held 5 bases outside the gene matches. Germline V lookup: CDR1 SGHDT, CDR2 YYEEEE. The chain's CDR3 is CASSLTGTSGYTGELFF. Here the CDR3 DNA reads TGTGCCAGCAGCTTGACCGGGACTAGCGGCTACACCGGGGAGCTGTTTTTT.

The rearrangement links TRBV28 to TRBJ1-4; D is unclear. The V end was cut by 4 bases, the J end by 8 bases, with 11 bases between. This CDR3 region has 13 residues. Germline V CDR1 and CDR2: MDHEN, SYDVKM. The CDR3 spells CASSSGIREKLFF. CDR3 nucleotide sequence: TGTGCCAGCAGTTCGGGCATAAGGGAAAAACTGTTTTTT.

This rearrangement joins TRBV10-2 to TRBJ2-2; possible D gene TRBD1, 7 bases. The germline gives CDR1 WSHSY, CDR2 SAAADI. The CDR3 totals 15 residues. Trimming stripped 4 bases from V and 2 bases from J, with 11 bases between. Written as DNA, the CDR3 is TGCGCCAGCAGTGGGAGGGGGCGAAACACCGGGGAGCTGTTTTTT. This translates into CASSGRGRNTGELFF.

The gene calls are TRBV5-4 and TRBJ2-7, with 13 positions matching TRBD2. After removal of 5 bases from V and 9 bases from J, the junction contained 14 bases not matched to a gene. Germline CDR1 is SGHNT and CDR2 is YYREEE (reference sequence). This CDR3 is 16 amino acids long. The CDR3 DNA reads as TGTGCCAGCAGTCGGAGACTAGCGGGAGGTTTTATGGGGCAGTACTTC. Translated: CASSRRLAGGFMGQYF.

The rearrangement uses TRBV19 and TRBJ2-2, with TRBD1 matching over 9 bases. CDR3 size: 16 residues. J gave up 3 bases and V 6 bases, and 8 bases lay outside the gene matches. CDR1 and CDR2 from the germline V gene are LNHDA and SQIVND (reference sequence). The CDR3 DNA sequence: TGTGCCAGTAGGACCTCGGACAGGGGCGACACCGGGGAGCTGTTTTTT. Amino acids: CASRTSDRGDTGELFF.

The CDR3 reads CASQAYGGGQPQHF. DNA of the CDR3: TGTGCCAGTCAAGCTTATGGAGGAGGTCAGCCCCAGCATTTT. The gene calls are TRBV7-2 and TRBJ1-5, with unresolved D. The CDR3 loop spans 14 amino acids. Trimming removed 9 bases at V and 6 bases at J, with 18 bases between. CDR1 SGHTA and CDR2 FQGNSA come from the germline V gene.

This clone was picked up a small number of times. V is TRBV29-1 and J is TRBJ1-5, with D possibly TRBD1 on 6 matching bases. Germline V lookup: CDR1 SQVTM, CDR2 ANQGSEA. The CDR3 covers 13 residues. Trimming took off 3 bases at V and 4 bases at J, with 10 bases between the two ends. The CDR3 DNA sequence: TGCAGCGTTGACGGGGGCCCAAATCAGCCCCAGCATTTT. Amino acid sequence: CSVDGGPNQPQHF.

The genes are TRBV5-1 and TRBJ2-7; TRBD1 is a possible D gene (5 bases). The CDR3 covers 16 residues. V lost 3 bases to trimming and J lost 6 bases, with 22 bases between them. The germline CDR1 and CDR2 sequences are SGHRS and YFSETQ. The CDR3 loop is CASSSGAGPGSGEQYF. DNA of the CDR3: TGCGCCAGCAGCTCTGGGGCAGGGCCCGGGTCAGGCGAGCAGTACTTC. The entire variable domain, with the rest obtained from reference TRBV5-1 and TRBJ2-7, is as follows: KAGVTQTPRYLIKTRGQQVTLSCSPISGHRSVSWYQQTPGQGLQFLFEYFSETQRNKGNFPGRFSGRQFSNSRSEMNVSTLELGDSALYLCASSSGAGPGSGEQYFGPGTRLTVT.

A single count supports this clone. The chain carries TRBV19 and TRBJ1-5, with TRBD1 matching over 7 bases. This CDR3 comprises 17 residues. Germline V gene sequence: CDR1 LNHDA, CDR2 SQIVND (reference sequence). V gave up 3 bases and J gave up 3 bases; unmatched junction bases: 11. The CDR3 region is CASSMALGTGDNQPQHF. CDR3 DNA sequence: TGTGCCAGTAGTATGGCCCTCGGAACAGGGGACAATCAGCCCCAGCATTTT.

J is TRBJ2-7 and V is TRBV6-1, with D uncertain. CDR1 is MNHNS and CDR2 is SASEGT in the germline V gene. Trimming removed 2 bases at V and 0 bases at J, with 8 bases between. The CDR3 sequence is 14 residues long. CDR3 sequence (DNA): TGTGCCAGCAGTGAACTATGGAGCTCCTACGAGCAGTACTTC. The encoded protein is CASSELWSSYEQYF.